This T cell receptor (beta chain) emerged from a study of cytomegalovirus exposure and HLA in healthy donors. Overall study context: An early release of data contained roughly 86 million unique TCRs, which came from HLA-typed donors.

The PCR had 60 Vbeta and 13 Jbeta primers. TCRdb's copy holds only in-frame clones and misses some; the assay was immunoSEQ multiplex PCR. The sample carries 200,000 to 250,000 clones, 82% recorded once. This clone was counted between two and nine times. What it binds is unknown. This CDR3 spans 15 amino acids. Trimming cost V 4 bases and J 2 bases, with 15 bases left between them. Germline lookup yields CDR1 LGHNA and CDR2 YNFKEQ. Study-wide findings and caveats: A later analysis showed HLA-associated TCR beta chains outstripping equally common others in clonal expansion.

V is TRBV4-2 and J is TRBJ2-7; TRBD1 might be the D (6 bases). Sequencing was carried out using PBMCs. The sequence was collected from a woman between 35 and 50 years old in good health and CMV-seropositive. CDR3 residues: CASSPAQGSTYEQYF. CDR3 nucleotide sequence: TGTGCCAGCAGCCCAGCACAGGGAAGCACCTACGAGCAGTACTTC.